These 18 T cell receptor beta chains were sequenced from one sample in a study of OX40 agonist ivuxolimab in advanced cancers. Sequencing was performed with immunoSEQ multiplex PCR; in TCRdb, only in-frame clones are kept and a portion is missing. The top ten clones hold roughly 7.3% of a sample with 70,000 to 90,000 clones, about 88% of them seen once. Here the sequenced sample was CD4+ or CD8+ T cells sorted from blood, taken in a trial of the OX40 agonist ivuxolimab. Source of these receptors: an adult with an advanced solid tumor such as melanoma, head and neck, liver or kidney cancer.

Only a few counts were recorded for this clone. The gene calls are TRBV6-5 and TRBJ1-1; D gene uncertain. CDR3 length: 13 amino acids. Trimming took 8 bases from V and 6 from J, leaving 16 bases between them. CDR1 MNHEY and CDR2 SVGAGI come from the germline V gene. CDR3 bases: TGTGCCAGCTATAGGAGTCCAACAGCTGAAGCTTTCTTT. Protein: CASYRSPTAEAFF.

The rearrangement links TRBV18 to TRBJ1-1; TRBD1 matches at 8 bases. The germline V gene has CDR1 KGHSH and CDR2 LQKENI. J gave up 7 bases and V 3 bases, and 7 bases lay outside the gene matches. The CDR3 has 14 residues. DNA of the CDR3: TGTGCCAGCTCACCCGGACAGGGCCATGGTGAAGCTTTCTTT. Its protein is CASSPGQGHGEAFF.

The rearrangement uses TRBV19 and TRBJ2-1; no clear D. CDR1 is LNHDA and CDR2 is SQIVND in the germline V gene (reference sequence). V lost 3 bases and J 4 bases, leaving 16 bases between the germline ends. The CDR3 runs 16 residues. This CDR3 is CASSILPLVTYNEQFF. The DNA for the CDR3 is TGTGCCAGTAGTATCCTCCCCCTGGTCACTTACAATGAGCAGTTCTTC.

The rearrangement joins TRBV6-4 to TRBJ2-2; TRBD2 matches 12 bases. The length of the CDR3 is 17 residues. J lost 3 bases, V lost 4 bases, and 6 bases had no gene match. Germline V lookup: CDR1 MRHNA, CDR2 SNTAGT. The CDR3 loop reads CASSAPSGREDTGELFF. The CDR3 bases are TGTGCCAGCAGTGCCCCTAGCGGGAGGGAGGACACCGGGGAGCTGTTTTTT.

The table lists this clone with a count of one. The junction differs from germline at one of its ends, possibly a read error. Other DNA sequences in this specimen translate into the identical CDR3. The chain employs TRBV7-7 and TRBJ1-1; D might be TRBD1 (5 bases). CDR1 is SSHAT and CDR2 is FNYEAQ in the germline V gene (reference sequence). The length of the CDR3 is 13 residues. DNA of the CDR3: TGTGCTAGCAGTCGGGACCTGAACACTGAAGCTTTCTTT. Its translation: CASSRDLNTEAFF.

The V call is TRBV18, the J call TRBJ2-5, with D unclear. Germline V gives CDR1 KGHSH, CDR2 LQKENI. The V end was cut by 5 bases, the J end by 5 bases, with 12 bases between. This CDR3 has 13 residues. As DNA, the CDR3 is TGTGCCAGCTCAGAGTTAATCGGGGAGACCCAGTACTTC. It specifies CASSELIGETQYF.

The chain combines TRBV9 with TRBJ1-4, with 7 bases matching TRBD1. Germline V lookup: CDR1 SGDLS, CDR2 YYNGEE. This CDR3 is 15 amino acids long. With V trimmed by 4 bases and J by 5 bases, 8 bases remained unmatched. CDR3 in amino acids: CASSPDWDRNEKLFF. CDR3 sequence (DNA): TGTGCCAGCAGCCCTGATTGGGACAGAAATGAAAAACTGTTTTTT.

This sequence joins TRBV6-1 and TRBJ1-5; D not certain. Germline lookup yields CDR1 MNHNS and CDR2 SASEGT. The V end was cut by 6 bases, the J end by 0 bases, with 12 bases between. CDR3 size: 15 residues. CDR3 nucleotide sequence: TGTGCCAGCAGGATTTCTGGGGATAGCAATCAGCCCCAGCATTTT. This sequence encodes CASRISGDSNQPQHF.

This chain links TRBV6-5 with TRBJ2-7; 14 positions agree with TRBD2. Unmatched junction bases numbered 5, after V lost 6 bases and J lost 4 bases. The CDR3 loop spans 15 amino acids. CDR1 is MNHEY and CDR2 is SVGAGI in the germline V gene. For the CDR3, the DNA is TGTGCCAGCAGAGTCGGGACTAGCGGGGGTTACGAGCAGTACTTC. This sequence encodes CASRVGTSGGYEQYF.

The CDR3: CASSSQGLSVYGYTF. The CDR3 DNA reads as TGTGCCAGCAGCTCCCAGGGACTCTCCGTCTATGGCTACACCTTC. The chain uses TRBV6-6 and TRBJ1-2; possibly TRBD1 for D (5 bases). Per germline, CDR1 MNHNY and CDR2 SVGAGI (reference sequence). V lost 6 bases and J 4 bases, leaving 18 bases between the germline ends. This CDR3 is built from 15 residues.

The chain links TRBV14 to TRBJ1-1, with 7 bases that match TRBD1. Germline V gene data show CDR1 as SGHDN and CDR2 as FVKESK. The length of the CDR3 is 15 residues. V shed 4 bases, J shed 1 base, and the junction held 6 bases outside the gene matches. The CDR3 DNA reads TGTGCCAGCAGCCGGCCCGGGACAGAGAACACTGAAGCTTTCTTT. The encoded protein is CASSRPGTENTEAFF.

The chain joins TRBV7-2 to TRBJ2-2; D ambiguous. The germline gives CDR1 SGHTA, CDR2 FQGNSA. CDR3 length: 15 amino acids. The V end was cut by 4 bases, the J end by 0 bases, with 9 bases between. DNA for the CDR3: TGTGCCAGCAGCTCGACAATCGCGAACACCGGGGAGCTGTTTTTT. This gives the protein CASSSTIANTGELFF.

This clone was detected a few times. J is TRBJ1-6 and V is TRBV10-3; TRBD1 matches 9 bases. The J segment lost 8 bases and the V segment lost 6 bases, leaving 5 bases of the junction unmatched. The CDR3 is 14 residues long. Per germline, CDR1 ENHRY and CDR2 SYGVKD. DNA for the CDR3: TGTGCCATCAGCCGGACAGGGGATGATTCACCCCTCCACTTT. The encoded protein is CAISRTGDDSPLHF.

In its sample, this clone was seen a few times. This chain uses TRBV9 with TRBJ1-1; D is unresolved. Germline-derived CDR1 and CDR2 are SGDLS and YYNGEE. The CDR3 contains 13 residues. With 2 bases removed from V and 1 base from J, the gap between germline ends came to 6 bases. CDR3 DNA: TGTGCCAGCAGCGTTAATCGGAACACTGAAGCTTTCTTT. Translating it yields CASSVNRNTEAFF.

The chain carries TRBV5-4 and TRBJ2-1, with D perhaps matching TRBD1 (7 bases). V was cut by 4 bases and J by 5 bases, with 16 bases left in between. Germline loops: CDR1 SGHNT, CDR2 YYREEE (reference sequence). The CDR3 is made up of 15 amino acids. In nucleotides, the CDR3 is TGTGCCAGCAGCCTCAGGAGGGGGCAAGACAATGAGCAGTTCTTC. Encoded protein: CASSLRRGQDNEQFF.

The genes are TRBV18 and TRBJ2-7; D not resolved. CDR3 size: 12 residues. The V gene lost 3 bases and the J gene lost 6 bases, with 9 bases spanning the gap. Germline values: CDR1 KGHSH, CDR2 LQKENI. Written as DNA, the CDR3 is TGTGCCAGCTCACCCACCATGACCGAGCAGTACTTC. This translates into CASSPTMTEQYF.

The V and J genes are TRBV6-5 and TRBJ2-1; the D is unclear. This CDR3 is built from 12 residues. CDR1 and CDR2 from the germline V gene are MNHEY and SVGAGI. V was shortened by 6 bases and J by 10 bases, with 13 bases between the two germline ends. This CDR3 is CASSPLEPEQFF. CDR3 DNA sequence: TGTGCCAGCAGCCCCCTAGAGCCCGAGCAGTTCTTC.

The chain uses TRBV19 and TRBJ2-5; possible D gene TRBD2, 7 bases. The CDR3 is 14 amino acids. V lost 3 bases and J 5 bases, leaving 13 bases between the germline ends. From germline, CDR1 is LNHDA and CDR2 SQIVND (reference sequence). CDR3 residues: CASSIRGAGETQYF. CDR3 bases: TGTGCCAGTAGTATCAGGGGAGCGGGGGAGACCCAGTACTTC.